This T cell receptor (beta chain) appears in the sequencing data of a study of cytomegalovirus exposure and HLA in healthy donors. Study results and caveats: Highly shared sequence variants in one cluster were likely a sequencing artifact.

The CDR3 length is 14 residues. V was pared by 5 bases and J by 8 bases, with 16 bases between. CDR1 SQVTM and CDR2 ANQGSEA come from the germline V gene. Researchers ran the PCR with 60 Vbeta and 13 Jbeta primers. Assay: immunoSEQ multiplex PCR; the TCRdb copy retains only in-frame clones and omits some. Of 150,000 to 200,000 clones listed, about 90% are singletons. A few counts support this clone. Its antigen is currently unknown. This chain links TRBV29-1 with TRBJ1-6, with D possibly matching TRBD1 (6 bases). Source material: PBMCs. This receptor was taken from a girl in the first two years of life in good health and CMV-seronegative. CDR3 DNA sequence: TGCAGCGTTTCTCCGGGGGGGGCTGATTCACCCCTCCACTTT. This sequence encodes CSVSPGGADSPLHF.